The sequence of this T cell receptor (beta chain) was determined in a study of blood T cells in healthy people across ages. Study background: There was about one barcoded beta molecule captured by template switching per two T cells. Regarding the study as a whole: Versus aged donors, long-lived donors had higher diversity and more naive CD4+ cells.

Sample-barcoded 5' priming and a J-beta primer mix drove a second PCR of about 7 to 12 cycles. Paired-end reads containing CDR3 totaled no fewer than 3 million for each sample. TCRdb recomputed calls from the 5' RACE reads with MiXCR, one row per CDR3 protein. The repertoire has hundreds of thousands of distinct CDR3 sequences, approximately 43% of them found once; the top ten carry 20% to 25%. Notes on this clonotype: The antigen is not known.

Trimming stripped 5 bases from V and 9 bases from J, with 19 bases between. This CDR3 has 14 amino acids. Germline-derived CDR1 and CDR2 are ENHRY and SYGVKD. Researchers isolated at least 7 million PBMCs per sample. The origin of this receptor is a woman aged 55-69 years in good health. This rearrangement joins TRBV10-3 to TRBJ1-1, with D unresolved. What was sequenced was blood. CDR3 in amino acids: CAISPGRERRQAFF. The CDR3 nucleotides read TGTGCCATCAGTCCGGGAAGGGAAAGGAGGCAAGCTTTCTTT.